The rows below give T cell receptor beta chains drawn from one sample of a study of blood T cell repertoires in COVID-19. Clones were sequenced by immunoSEQ multiplex PCR, and TCRdb holds only the in-frame ones, with some missing. The top ten clones hold just under 3% of a sample with about 140,000 clones, 85% to 90% of them seen once. The sequencing sample was made of peripheral blood. All receptors come from a man in his sixties with active or convalescent COVID-19. The CDR3 runs from the conserved cysteine through the conserved F or W. A D gene is named only where the DNA matches it firmly. Clone sizes are given selectively: once, few, many, or a class where the clone is expanded.

v_call	j_call	clone_size	d_call	cdr3_aa	cdr3_nt
TRBV19	TRBJ1-1	.	.	CASGTGLIAGDTEAFF	TGTGCGAGTGGCACAGGGCTTATTGCGGGTGACACTGAAGCTTTCTTT
TRBV10-3	TRBJ2-7	.	TRBD1	CAIRKTGGESYEQYF	TGTGCCATCAGGAAAACAGGGGGCGAGTCCTACGAGCAGTACTTC
TRBV6-6	TRBJ2-3	.	.	CASSRPSTDTQYF	TGTGCCAGCAGCCGTCCTTCGACAGATACGCAGTATTTT
TRBV24-1	TRBJ2-1	once	TRBD2	CATGREADEQFF	TGTGCCACAGGGAGGGAAGCGGATGAGCAGTTCTTC
TRBV7-2	TRBJ2-5	.	.	CASSLVPGQETQYF	TGTGCCAGCAGCTTAGTTCCAGGTCAAGAGACCCAGTACTTC
TRBV5-8	TRBJ1-1	once	TRBD1	CASVPLTGSEAFF	TGTGCCAGCGTCCCCCTGACAGGGTCTGAAGCTTTCTTT
TRBV20-1	TRBJ2-1	.	TRBD2	CSAAAGGEFF	TGCAGTGCCGCAGCGGGAGGGGAGTTCTTC
TRBV29-1	TRBJ2-1	.	TRBD2	CSSSGSSYNEQFF	TGCAGCTCAAGCGGGAGCTCCTACAATGAGCAGTTCTTC
TRBV28	TRBJ1-1	few	.	CAAYRDGVTEAFF	TGTGCCGCTTACAGGGACGGGGTCACTGAAGCTTTCTTT
TRBV28	TRBJ1-5	.	TRBD1	CASKGDRGNQPQHF	TGTGCCAGCAAGGGGGACAGGGGCAATCAGCCCCAGCATTTT
TRBV5-4	TRBJ1-2	.	.	CASSLDSYGYTF	TGTGCCAGCAGCTTAGACAGCTATGGCTACACCTTC
TRBV6-2/TRBV6-3	TRBJ2-1	.	.	CASSYSGGSYNEQFF	TGTGCCAGCAGTTACTCAGGGGGCTCCTACAATGAGCAGTTCTTC
TRBV2	TRBJ2-5	.	.	CASREGRGGETQYF	TGTGCCAGCAGGGAAGGCAGGGGAGGGGAGACCCAGTACTTC
TRBV3-1/TRBV3-2	TRBJ1-1	few	.	CASSPPRGWNTEAFF	TGTGCCAGCAGCCCGCCCCGGGGGTGGAACACTGAAGCTTTCTTT
TRBV6-5	TRBJ2-3	few	.	CASKRYQATDTQYF	TGTGCCAGCAAAAGGTACCAGGCGACAGATACGCAGTATTTT
TRBV14	TRBJ2-3	.	TRBD1	CASSQALQGATDTQYF	TGTGCCAGCAGCCAAGCCTTACAGGGGGCCACAGATACGCAGTATTTT
TRBV6-5	TRBJ2-5	once	TRBD1	CASSPTGGETQYF	TGTGCCAGCAGCCCGACAGGGGGAGAGACCCAGTACTTC
TRBV29-1	TRBJ2-3	.	TRBD1	CSAMTGTSQYF	TGCAGCGCCATGACAGGGACATCGCAGTATTTT
TRBV7-8	TRBJ1-1	few	.	CASSGYGGEAFF	TGTGCCAGCAGCGGATACGGGGGTGAAGCTTTCTTT
TRBV11-2	TRBJ2-7	.	TRBD2	CASSLGVGGSREQYF	TGTGCCAGCAGCTTAGGTGTTGGCGGGAGCCGAGAGCAGTACTTC
TRBV3-1/TRBV3-2	TRBJ1-1	.	.	CASSRSNSGTEAFF	TGTGCCAGCAGCCGCTCCAACAGTGGGACTGAAGCTTTCTTT
TRBV29-1	TRBJ1-5	.	TRBD1	CSAGTGADQPQHF	TGCAGCGCGGGGACAGGGGCCGATCAGCCCCAGCATTTT
TRBV15	TRBJ2-7	.	TRBD1	CATSRGTGDYEQYF	TGTGCCACCAGCAGAGGGACAGGGGACTACGAGCAGTACTTC
TRBV6-5	TRBJ2-3	.	.	CASSYRDSRNTQYF	TGTGCCAGCAGTTACCGGGACTCGAGGAATACGCAGTATTTT
TRBV7-3	TRBJ2-1	.	TRBD2	CASSPTSGRGEQFF	TGTGCCAGCAGCCCGACTAGCGGGAGAGGTGAGCAGTTCTTC
TRBV9	TRBJ2-7	few	.	CASSPDSRSYEQYF	TGTGCCAGCAGCCCGGACAGTCGCTCCTACGAGCAGTACTTC
TRBV27	TRBJ1-6	.	.	CASSLRVEGGNSPLHF	TGTGCCAGCAGTTTAAGGGTTGAGGGCGGAAACTCACCCCTCCACTTT
TRBV28	TRBJ1-5	medium-sized	TRBD1	CASSGPGRQGSKVGNQPQHF	TGTGCCAGCAGTGGGCCTGGGCGACAGGGGTCCAAGGTAGGCAATCAGCCCCAGCATTTT
TRBV3-1/TRBV3-2	TRBJ1-2	.	.	CASSQDRGGRGYTF	TGTGCCAGCAGCCAAGACCGGGGGGGTCGCGGCTACACCTTC
TRBV19	TRBJ2-1	.	TRBD2	CASNSGTSTNEQFF	TGTGCCAGTAACTCCGGGACTAGCACGAATGAGCAGTTCTTC
TRBV28	TRBJ2-3	.	TRBD1	CASSLPRDRVGDTQYF	TGTGCCAGCAGTTTACCCCGGGACAGGGTTGGAGATACGCAGTATTTT
TRBV7-3	TRBJ2-7	once	.	CASSPQSGGTGEQYF	TGTGCCAGCAGCCCCCAGTCCGGGGGAACGGGGGAGCAGTACTTC
TRBV6-5	TRBJ2-5	.	TRBD2	CASTRGAGGQETQYF	TGTGCCAGCACCCGCGGAGCGGGGGGTCAAGAGACCCAGTACTTC
TRBV6-2/TRBV6-3	TRBJ2-1	.	TRBD2	CASSYVAGDRTSYNEQFF	TGTGCCAGCAGTTACGTGGCGGGAGATCGTACGTCCTACAATGAGCAGTTCTTC
TRBV5-4	TRBJ2-1	.	TRBD2	CASRPGTSGNNEQFF	TGTGCCAGCAGGCCTGGGACTAGCGGGAACAATGAGCAGTTCTTC
TRBV2	TRBJ1-5	.	TRBD1	CASSEEGGRSNQPQHF	TGTGCCAGCAGTGAAGAAGGGGGCCGGAGCAATCAGCCCCAGCATTTT
TRBV11-2	TRBJ2-5	.	.	CASSFLSGLQETQYF	TGTGCCAGCAGCTTCCTAAGCGGGCTTCAAGAGACCCAGTACTTC
TRBV5-1	TRBJ2-7	.	TRBD2	CASSGGLAGSSYEQYF	TGCGCCAGCAGCGGGGGACTAGCGGGCAGCTCCTACGAGCAGTACTTC
TRBV2	TRBJ1-4	.	.	CASQRGINEKLFF	TGTGCCAGCCAACGGGGGATTAATGAAAAACTGTTTTTT
TRBV15	TRBJ2-4	.	TRBD1	CATSPYVGTGRAKNIQYF	TGTGCCACCAGCCCTTATGTGGGGACAGGGCGAGCCAAAAACATTCAGTACTTC
TRBV27	TRBJ1-2	.	TRBD1	CASSLDRGLGGYTF	TGTGCCAGCAGTTTAGACAGGGGGCTAGGTGGCTACACCTTC
TRBV6-4	TRBJ1-1	few	.	CASSVEGGTEAFF	TGTGCCAGCAGTGTTGAGGGTGGCACTGAAGCTTTCTTT
TRBV6-6	TRBJ2-6	.	.	CASSSVAGANVLTF	TGTGCCAGCAGTTCCGTAGCTGGGGCCAACGTCCTGACTTTC
TRBV7-8	TRBJ2-1	.	.	CASSPKDWGGLNEQFF	TGTGCCAGCAGCCCCAAGGACTGGGGGGGGCTCAATGAGCAGTTCTTC
TRBV28	TRBJ2-4	.	.	CASKIPLLAKNIQYF	TGTGCCAGCAAAATTCCGTTGTTAGCCAAAAACATTCAGTACTTC
TRBV4-2	TRBJ2-1	.	TRBD2	CASSLNPSGGWHNEQFF	TGTGCCAGCAGCCTTAACCCTAGCGGGGGCTGGCACAATGAGCAGTTCTTC
TRBV6-2/TRBV6-3	TRBJ2-5	.	TRBD1	CASSYSDRAQYF	TGTGCCAGCAGTTACAGCGACAGGGCCCAGTACTTC
TRBV11-2	TRBJ2-1	.	TRBD2	CASGLADEQFF	TGTGCCAGCGGACTAGCGGATGAGCAGTTCTTC
TRBV19	TRBJ1-3	.	TRBD1	CASADRTGNTIYF	TGTGCCAGCGCGGACAGGACTGGAAACACCATATATTTT
TRBV11-3	TRBJ2-3	.	TRBD2	CASTRGGETDTQYF	TGTGCCTCAACCCGGGGAGGGGAAACAGATACGCAGTATTTT
TRBV19	TRBJ2-2	.	TRBD2	CASTAGANTGELFF	TGTGCCAGTACGGCGGGGGCGAACACCGGGGAGCTGTTTTTT
TRBV5-1	TRBJ2-5	.	.	CASSLQGQETQYF	TGCGCCAGCAGCTTACAGGGACAAGAGACCCAGTACTTC
TRBV28	TRBJ1-2	.	TRBD1	CASSRPTGVGDGYTF	TGTGCCAGCAGTAGACCGACAGGGGTGGGGGATGGCTACACCTTC
TRBV2	TRBJ2-3	.	TRBD1	CASVGQGRTDTQYF	TGTGCCAGCGTTGGACAGGGACGCACAGATACGCAGTATTTT
TRBV12-3/TRBV12-4	TRBJ2-2	.	.	CATTGKNTGELFF	TGTGCCACCACGGGGAAGAACACCGGGGAGCTGTTTTTT
TRBV3-1/TRBV3-2	TRBJ2-3	.	.	CASSLGGDTDTQYF	TGTGCCAGCAGCCTCGGCGGGGACACAGATACGCAGTATTTT
TRBV11-2	TRBJ2-3	.	.	CASLPGSTDTQYF	TGTGCCAGCCTCCCCGGTAGCACAGATACGCAGTATTTT